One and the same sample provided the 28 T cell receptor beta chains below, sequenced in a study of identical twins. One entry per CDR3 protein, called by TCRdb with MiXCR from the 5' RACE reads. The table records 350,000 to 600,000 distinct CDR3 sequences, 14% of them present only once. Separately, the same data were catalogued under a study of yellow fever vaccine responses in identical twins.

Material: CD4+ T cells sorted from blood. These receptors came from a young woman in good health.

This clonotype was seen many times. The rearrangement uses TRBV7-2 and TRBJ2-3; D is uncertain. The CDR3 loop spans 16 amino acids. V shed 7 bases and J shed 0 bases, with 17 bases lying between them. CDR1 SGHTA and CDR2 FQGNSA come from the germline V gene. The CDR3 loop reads CASIPGGDFSTDTQYF. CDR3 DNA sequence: TGTGCCAGCATTCCGGGCGGAGATTTCAGCACAGATACGCAGTATTTT.

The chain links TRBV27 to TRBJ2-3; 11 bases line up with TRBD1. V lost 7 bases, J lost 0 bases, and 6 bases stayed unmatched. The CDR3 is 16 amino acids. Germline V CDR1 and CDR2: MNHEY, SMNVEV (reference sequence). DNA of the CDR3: TGTGCCAGCAATCAAGGGACAGGGGGAAGCACAGATACGCAGTATTTT. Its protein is CASNQGTGGSTDTQYF.

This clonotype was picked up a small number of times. CDR3 sequence reads: CASSYSAGGVSTKNIQYF. In DNA, the CDR3 is TGTGCCAGCAGTTACTCGGCGGGAGGGGTATCGACCAAAAACATTCAGTACTTC. This chain joins TRBV6-5 and TRBJ2-4; 9 bases agree with TRBD2. There are 18 residues in the CDR3. Germline assignment: CDR1 MNHEY and CDR2 SVGAGI. With V trimmed by 0 bases and J by 2 bases, 8 bases remained unmatched.

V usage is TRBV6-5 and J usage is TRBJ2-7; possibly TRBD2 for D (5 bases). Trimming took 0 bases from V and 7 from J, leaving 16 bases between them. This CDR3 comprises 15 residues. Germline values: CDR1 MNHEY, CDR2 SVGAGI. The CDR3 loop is CASSYSSGGRGEQYF. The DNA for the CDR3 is TGTGCCAGCAGTTACTCCTCCGGCGGACGGGGAGAGCAGTACTTC.

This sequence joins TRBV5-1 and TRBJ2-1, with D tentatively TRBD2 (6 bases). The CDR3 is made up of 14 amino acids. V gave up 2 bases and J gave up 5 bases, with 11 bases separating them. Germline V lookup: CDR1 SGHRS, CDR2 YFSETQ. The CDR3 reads CASSLLAIDNEQFF. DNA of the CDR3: TGCGCCAGCAGCTTACTAGCCATAGACAATGAGCAGTTCTTC. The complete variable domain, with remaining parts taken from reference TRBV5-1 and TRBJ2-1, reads KAGVTQTPRYLIKTRGQQVTLSCSPISGHRSVSWYQQTPGQGLQFLFEYFSETQRNKGNFPGRFSGRQFSNSRSEMNVSTLELGDSALYLCASSLLAIDNEQFFGPGTRLTVL.

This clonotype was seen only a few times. CDR3 nucleotides: TGTGCCAGCAGTTACGACAGGTTGAGTACTGAAGCTTTCTTT. Protein product: CASSYDRLSTEAFF. This chain joins TRBV6-5 and TRBJ1-1; D is possibly TRBD1 (6 bases). V was clipped by 2 bases and J by 5 bases, with 12 bases between them. The CDR3 contains 14 residues. Per germline, CDR1 MNHEY and CDR2 SVGAGI.

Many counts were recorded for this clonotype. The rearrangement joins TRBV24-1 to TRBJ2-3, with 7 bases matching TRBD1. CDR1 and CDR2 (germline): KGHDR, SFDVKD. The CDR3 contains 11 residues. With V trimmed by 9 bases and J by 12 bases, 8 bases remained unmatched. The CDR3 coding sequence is TGTGCCACCGGCGCCGGGACAGCCCAGTATTTT. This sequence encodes CATGAGTAQYF.

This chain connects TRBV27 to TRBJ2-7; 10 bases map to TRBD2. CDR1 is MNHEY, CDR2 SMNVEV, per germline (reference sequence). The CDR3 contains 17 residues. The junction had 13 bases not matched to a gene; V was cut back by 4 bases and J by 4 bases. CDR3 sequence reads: CASSYGWASGSSYEQYF. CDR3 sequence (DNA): TGTGCCAGCAGTTACGGATGGGCTAGCGGGAGTAGTTACGAGCAGTACTTC.

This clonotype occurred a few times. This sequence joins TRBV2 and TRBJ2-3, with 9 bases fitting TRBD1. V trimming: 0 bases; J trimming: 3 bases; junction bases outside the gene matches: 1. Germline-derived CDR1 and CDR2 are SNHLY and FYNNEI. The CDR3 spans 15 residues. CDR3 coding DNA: TGTGCCAGCAGTGAAGCTGGACAGGGGACAGATACGCAGTATTTT. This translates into CASSEAGQGTDTQYF.

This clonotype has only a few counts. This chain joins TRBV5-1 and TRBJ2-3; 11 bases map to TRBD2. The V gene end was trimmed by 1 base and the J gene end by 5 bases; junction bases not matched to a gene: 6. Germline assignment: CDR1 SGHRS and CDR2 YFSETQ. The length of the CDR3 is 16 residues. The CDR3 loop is CASSLSLAGALDTQYF. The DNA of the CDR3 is TGCGCCAGCAGCTTGTCACTAGCGGGGGCCTTAGATACGCAGTATTTT.

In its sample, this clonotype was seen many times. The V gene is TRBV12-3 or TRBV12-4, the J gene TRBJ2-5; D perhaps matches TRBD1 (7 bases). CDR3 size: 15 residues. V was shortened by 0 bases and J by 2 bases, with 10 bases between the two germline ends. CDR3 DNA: TGTGCCAGCAGTTTAGCTGCGGGACAGCAAGAGACCCAGTACTTC. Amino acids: CASSLAAGQQETQYF.

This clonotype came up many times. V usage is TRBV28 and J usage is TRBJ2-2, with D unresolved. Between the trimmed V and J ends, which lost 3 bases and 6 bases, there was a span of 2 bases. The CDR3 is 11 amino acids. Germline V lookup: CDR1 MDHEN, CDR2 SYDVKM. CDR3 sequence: CASSFPGELFF. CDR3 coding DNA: TGTGCCAGCAGTTTCCCCGGGGAGCTGTTTTTT.

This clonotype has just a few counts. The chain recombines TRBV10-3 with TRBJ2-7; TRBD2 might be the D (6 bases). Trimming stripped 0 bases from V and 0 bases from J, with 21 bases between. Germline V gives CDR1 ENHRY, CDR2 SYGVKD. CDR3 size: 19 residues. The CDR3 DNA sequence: TGTGCCATCAGTGAGTCGACCCTCAGAGGGAGGTCGAACTCCTACGAGCAGTACTTC. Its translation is CAISESTLRGRSNSYEQYF.

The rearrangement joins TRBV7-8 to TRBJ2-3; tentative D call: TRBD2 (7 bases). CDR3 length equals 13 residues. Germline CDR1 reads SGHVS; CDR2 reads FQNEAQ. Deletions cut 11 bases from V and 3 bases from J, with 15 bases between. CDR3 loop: CAARGGSTDTQYF. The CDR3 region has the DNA TGTGCCGCTAGGGGGGGGTCGACAGATACGCAGTATTTT. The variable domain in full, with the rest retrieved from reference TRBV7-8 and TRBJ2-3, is GAGVSQSPRYKVAKRGQDVALRCDPISGHVSLFWYQQALGQGPEFLTYFQNEAQLDKSGLPSDRFFAERPEGSVSTLKIQRTQQEDSAVYLCAARGGSTDTQYFGPGTRLTVL.

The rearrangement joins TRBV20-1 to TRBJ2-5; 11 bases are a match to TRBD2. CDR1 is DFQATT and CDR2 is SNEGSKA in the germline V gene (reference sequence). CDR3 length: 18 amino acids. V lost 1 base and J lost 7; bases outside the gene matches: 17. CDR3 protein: CSARVTGTSGGRVRTQYF. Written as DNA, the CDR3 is TGCAGTGCTAGAGTCACCGGGACTAGCGGAGGGCGGGTGCGGACCCAGTACTTC.

In DNA form, the CDR3 reads TGTGCCAGCGAGGTCTCTGGGGCCAACGTCCTGACTTTC. This gives the protein CASEVSGANVLTF. The chain is built from TRBV6-2 or TRBV6-3 and TRBJ2-6; D unclear. Per germline, CDR1 MNHEY and CDR2 SVGEGT. V dropped 8 bases and J dropped 0 bases, with 5 bases sitting between them. The CDR3 is made up of 13 amino acids.

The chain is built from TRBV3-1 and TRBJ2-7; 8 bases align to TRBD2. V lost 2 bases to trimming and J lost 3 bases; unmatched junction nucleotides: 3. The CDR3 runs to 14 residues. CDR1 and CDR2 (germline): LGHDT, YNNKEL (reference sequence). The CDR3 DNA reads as TGTGCCAGCAGCCAACACAGCGGGGGCTACGAGCAGTACTTC. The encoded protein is CASSQHSGGYEQYF.

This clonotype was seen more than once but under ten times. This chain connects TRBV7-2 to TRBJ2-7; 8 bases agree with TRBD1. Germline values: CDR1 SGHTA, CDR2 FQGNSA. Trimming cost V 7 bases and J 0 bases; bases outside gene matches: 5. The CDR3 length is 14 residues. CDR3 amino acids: CASKRQGSSYEQYF. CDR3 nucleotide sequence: TGTGCCAGCAAACGACAGGGGAGCTCCTACGAGCAGTACTTC.

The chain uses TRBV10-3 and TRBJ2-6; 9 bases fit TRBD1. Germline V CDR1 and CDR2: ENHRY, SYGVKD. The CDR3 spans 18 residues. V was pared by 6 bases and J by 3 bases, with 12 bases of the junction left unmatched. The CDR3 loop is CAISNTQGATYGANVLTF. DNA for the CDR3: TGTGCCATCAGCAATACACAGGGGGCGACCTATGGGGCCAACGTCCTGACTTTC.

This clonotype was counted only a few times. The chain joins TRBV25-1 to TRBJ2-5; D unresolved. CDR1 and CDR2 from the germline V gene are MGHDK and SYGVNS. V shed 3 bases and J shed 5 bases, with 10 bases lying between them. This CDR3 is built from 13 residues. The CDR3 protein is CASSDWSDETQYF. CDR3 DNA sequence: TGTGCCAGCAGTGACTGGTCAGATGAGACCCAGTACTTC. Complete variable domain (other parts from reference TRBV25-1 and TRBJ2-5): EADIYQTPRYLVIGTGKKITLECSQTMGHDKMYWYQQDPGMELHLIHYSYGVNSTEKGDLSSESTVSRIRTEHFPLTLESARPSHTSQYLCASSDWSDETQYFGPGTRLLVL.

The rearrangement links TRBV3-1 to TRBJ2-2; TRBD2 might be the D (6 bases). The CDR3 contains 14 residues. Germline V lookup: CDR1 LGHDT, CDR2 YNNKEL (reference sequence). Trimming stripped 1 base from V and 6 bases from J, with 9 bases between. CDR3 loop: CASSQGGEAGELFF. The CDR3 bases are TGTGCCAGCAGCCAAGGGGGGGAGGCCGGGGAGCTGTTTTTT.

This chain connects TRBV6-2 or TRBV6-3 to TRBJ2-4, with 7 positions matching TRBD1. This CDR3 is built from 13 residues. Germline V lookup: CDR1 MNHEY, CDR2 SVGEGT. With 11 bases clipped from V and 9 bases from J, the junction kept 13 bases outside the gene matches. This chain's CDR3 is CACRGTEVGIQYF. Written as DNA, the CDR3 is TGTGCCTGCCGTGGGACAGAGGTGGGCATTCAGTACTTC.

CDR3 sequence: CASSSPSSETQYF. The CDR3 DNA reads TGTGCCAGCTCATCTCCTAGCTCGGAGACCCAGTACTTC. The rearrangement joins TRBV18 to TRBJ2-5, with a possible D match to TRBD2 (5 bases). From germline, CDR1 is KGHSH and CDR2 LQKENI. V was pared by 5 bases and J by 5 bases, with 12 bases between. The CDR3 contains 13 residues.

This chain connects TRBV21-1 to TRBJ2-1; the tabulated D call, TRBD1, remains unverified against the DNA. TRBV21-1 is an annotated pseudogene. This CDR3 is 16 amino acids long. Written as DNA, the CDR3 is TGTGCCAGCAGCGCTCACAGGGTGGACGACGACAATGAGCAGTTCTTC. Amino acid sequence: CASSAHRVDDDNEQFF.

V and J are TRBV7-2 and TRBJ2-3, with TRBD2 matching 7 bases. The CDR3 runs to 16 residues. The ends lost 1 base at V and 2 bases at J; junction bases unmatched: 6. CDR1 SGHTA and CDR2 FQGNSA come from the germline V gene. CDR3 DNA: TGTGCCAGCAGCTTAGTTGTCGGGGGGAACACAGATACGCAGTATTTT. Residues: CASSLVVGGNTDTQYF.

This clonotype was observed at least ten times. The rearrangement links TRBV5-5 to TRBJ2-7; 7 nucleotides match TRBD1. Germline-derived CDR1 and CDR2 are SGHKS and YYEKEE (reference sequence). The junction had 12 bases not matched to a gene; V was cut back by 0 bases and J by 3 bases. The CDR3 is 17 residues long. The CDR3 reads CASSLGMTGSPVYEQYF. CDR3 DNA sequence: TGTGCCAGCAGCTTGGGGATGACAGGGTCGCCCGTCTACGAGCAGTACTTC.

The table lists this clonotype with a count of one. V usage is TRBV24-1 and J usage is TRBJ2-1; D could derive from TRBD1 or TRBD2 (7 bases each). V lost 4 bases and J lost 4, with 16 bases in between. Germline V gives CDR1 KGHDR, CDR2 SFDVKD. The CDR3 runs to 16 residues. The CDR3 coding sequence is TGTGCCACCAGTGACTCAGGGGGGGGTGAATACAATGAGCAGTTCTTC. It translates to CATSDSGGGEYNEQFF.

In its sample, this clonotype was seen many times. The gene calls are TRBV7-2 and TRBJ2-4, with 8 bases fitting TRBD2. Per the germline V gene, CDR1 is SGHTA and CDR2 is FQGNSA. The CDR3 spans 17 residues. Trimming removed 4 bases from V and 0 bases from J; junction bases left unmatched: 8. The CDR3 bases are TGTGCCAGCAGCTCGGGAATAGCGGGGAAAGCCAAAAACATTCAGTACTTC. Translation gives CASSSGIAGKAKNIQYF.